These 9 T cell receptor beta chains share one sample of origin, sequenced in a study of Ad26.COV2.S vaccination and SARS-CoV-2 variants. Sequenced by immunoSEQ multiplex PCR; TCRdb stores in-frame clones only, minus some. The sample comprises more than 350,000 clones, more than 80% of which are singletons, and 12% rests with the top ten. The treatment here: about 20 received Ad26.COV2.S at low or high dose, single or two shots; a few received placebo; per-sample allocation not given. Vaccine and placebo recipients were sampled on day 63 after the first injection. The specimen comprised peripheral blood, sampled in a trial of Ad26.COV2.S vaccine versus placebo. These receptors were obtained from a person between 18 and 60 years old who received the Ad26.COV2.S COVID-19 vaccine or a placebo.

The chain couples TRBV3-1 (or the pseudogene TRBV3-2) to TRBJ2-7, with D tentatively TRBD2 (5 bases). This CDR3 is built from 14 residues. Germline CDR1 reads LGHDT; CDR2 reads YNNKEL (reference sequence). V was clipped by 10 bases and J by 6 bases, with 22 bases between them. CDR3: CANTGIFPLREQYF. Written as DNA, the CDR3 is TGTGCCAACACCGGGATTTTTCCATTGCGCGAGCAGTACTTC.

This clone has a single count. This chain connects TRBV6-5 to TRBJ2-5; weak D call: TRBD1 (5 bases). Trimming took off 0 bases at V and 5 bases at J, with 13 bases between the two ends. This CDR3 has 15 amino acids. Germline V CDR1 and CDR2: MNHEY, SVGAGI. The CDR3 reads CASSYSGRHGETQYF. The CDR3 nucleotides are TGTGCCAGCAGTTACTCGGGGCGGCATGGGGAGACCCAGTACTTC.

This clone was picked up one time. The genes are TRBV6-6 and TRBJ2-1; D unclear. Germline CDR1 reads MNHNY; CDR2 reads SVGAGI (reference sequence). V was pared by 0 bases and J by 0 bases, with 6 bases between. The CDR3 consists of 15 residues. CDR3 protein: CASSYSGPSYNEQFF. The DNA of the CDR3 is TGTGCCAGCAGTTACTCTGGGCCCTCCTACAATGAGCAGTTCTTC.

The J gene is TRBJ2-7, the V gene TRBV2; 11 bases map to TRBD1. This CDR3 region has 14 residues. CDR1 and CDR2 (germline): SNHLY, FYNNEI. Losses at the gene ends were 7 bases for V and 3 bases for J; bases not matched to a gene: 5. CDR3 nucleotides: TGTGCCAGCAACCCCGGGACAGGGGGCTACGAGCAGTACTTC. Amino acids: CASNPGTGGYEQYF.

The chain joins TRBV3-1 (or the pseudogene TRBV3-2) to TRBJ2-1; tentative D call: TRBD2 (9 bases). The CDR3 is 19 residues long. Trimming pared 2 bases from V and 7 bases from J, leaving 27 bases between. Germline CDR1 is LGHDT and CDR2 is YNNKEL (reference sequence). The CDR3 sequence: CASSQRDRSLGSGSNEQFF. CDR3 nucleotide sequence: TGTGCCAGCAGCCAAAGGGACAGGTCCTTGGGTAGCGGGAGTAATGAGCAGTTCTTC.

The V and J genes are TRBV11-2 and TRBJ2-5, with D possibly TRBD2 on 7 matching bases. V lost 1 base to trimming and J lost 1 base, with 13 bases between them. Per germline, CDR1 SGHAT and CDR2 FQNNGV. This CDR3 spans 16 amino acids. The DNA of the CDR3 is TGTGCCAGCAGCTTAGGGGGGGCGGGAGCCCAAGAGACCCAGTACTTC. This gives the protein CASSLGGAGAQETQYF.

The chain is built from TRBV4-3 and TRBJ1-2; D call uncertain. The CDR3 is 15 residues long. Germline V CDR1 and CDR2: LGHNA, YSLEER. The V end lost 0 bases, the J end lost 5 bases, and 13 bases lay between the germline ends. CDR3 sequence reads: CASSQDIVTAYGYTF. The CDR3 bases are TGCGCCAGCAGCCAAGATATAGTTACGGCGTATGGCTACACCTTC.

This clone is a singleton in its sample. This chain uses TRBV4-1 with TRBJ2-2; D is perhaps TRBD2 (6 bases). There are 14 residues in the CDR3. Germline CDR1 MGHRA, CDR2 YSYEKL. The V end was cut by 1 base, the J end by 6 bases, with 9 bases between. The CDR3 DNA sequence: TGCGCCAGCAGCCAAGCACTAGCTGCCGGGGAGCTGTTTTTT. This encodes CASSQALAAGELFF.

CDR3 protein: CASSRGGYNEQFF. For the CDR3, the DNA is TGCGCCAGCAGTCGAGGGGGTTACAATGAGCAGTTCTTC. The chain joins TRBV4-3 to TRBJ2-1, with D perhaps TRBD1 (6 bases). CDR3 length: 13 residues. Between the trimmed V and J ends, which lost 6 bases and 4 bases, there was a span of 10 bases. The germline V gene encodes CDR1 LGHNA and CDR2 YSLEER.